One and the same sample provided the 7 T cell receptor beta chains below, sequenced in a study of blood T cell repertoires in COVID-19. Some clones are missing from TCRdb's copy, which holds only in-frame ones; the method was immunoSEQ multiplex PCR. The repertoire holds roughly 250,000 clones, with about 87% as singletons. Sequenced material: PBMCs or T cells enriched from blood (not recorded which). Source of these receptors: a woman in her 40s with acute COVID-19.

This clone was counted a single time. The chain carries TRBV18 and TRBJ1-1; TRBD1 matches 8 bases. V lost 6 bases and J lost 6; bases outside the gene matches: 9. Per the germline V gene, CDR1 is KGHSH and CDR2 is LQKENI. This CDR3 contains 14 residues. The CDR3 spells CASSPRTGYSEAFF. CDR3 DNA: TGTGCCAGCTCTCCTCGGACAGGGTATTCTGAAGCTTTCTTT.

The rearrangement joins TRBV12-3 or TRBV12-4 to TRBJ1-5; D is ambiguous. Trimming took off 5 bases at V and 6 bases at J, with 8 bases between the two ends. This CDR3 spans 12 amino acids. The CDR3 here is CASSHGGQPQHF. The CDR3 nucleotides are TGTGCCAGCAGTCACGGAGGTCAGCCCCAGCATTTT.

CDR3 nucleotides: TGTGCCAGCAGCTTAATTGTCAGGGTTGGTAACACTGAAGCTTTCTTT. This sequence encodes CASSLIVRVGNTEAFF. The chain links TRBV7-3 to TRBJ1-1; perhaps TRBD1 as D (5 bases). This CDR3 contains 16 residues. CDR1 and CDR2 (germline): SGHTA, FQGTGA. V was shortened by 1 base and J by 2 bases, with 14 bases between the two germline ends.

The rearrangement links TRBV30 to TRBJ1-6, with D perhaps TRBD1 (6 bases). V lost 5 bases, J lost 9 bases, and 17 bases lay in between. Germline V lookup: CDR1 GTSNPN, CDR2 SVGIG (reference sequence). CDR3 length: 14 amino acids. The CDR3 nucleotides are TGTGCCTGGGGGTATGTGGGGGCTTCTTCACCCCTCCACTTT. Translation: CAWGYVGASSPLHF.

This clone has a handful of counts. The chain links TRBV5-1 to TRBJ2-1; D is perhaps TRBD2 (5 bases). Trimming removed 0 bases at V and 9 bases at J, with 16 bases between. CDR1 is SGHRS, CDR2 YFSETQ, per germline. The CDR3 consists of 15 residues. CDR3 sequence reads: CASSLASGSHGEQFF. CDR3 in DNA: TGCGCCAGCAGCTTGGCCAGTGGGAGTCACGGTGAGCAGTTCTTC. The full variable domain, completed using reference TRBV5-1 and TRBJ2-1, is KAGVTQTPRYLIKTRGQQVTLSCSPISGHRSVSWYQQTPGQGLQFLFEYFSETQRNKGNFPGRFSGRQFSNSRSEMNVSTLELGDSALYLCASSLASGSHGEQFFGPGTRLTVL.

The CDR3 DNA sequence: TGTGCCAGCAGCCCACTAGCGGGAGAAAGCACAGATACGCAGTATTTT. This sequence encodes CASSPLAGESTDTQYF. The chain is built from TRBV14 and TRBJ2-3; TRBD2 agrees at 11 bases. The CDR3 runs 16 residues. J was trimmed by 0 bases and V by 4 bases; bases with no gene match: 3. In germline, CDR1 is SGHDN, CDR2 FVKESK.

Only one count was recorded for this clone. The DNA of the CDR3 is TGTGCCAGCAGCCCGGGACAGGCGGCAGATACGCAGTATTTT. Its translation is CASSPGQAADTQYF. V usage is TRBV7-2 and J usage is TRBJ2-3, with 8 bases identical to TRBD1. Germline CDR1 and CDR2: SGHTA and FQGNSA. The J segment lost 4 bases and the V segment lost 5 bases, leaving 5 bases of the junction unmatched. The CDR3 spans 14 residues.